This T cell receptor (beta chain) emerged from a study of cytomegalovirus exposure and HLA in healthy donors. Across the study: Genetic ancestry analysis placed around 76% of the roughly 400 donors that were genotyped in the Caucasian-associated cluster. Study-wide results and caveats: Later analysis associated a missense DCLRE1C variant with TCR beta V- and J-gene trimming. What was likely a sequencing artifact was a cluster of highly shared sequence variants.

PCR involved 60 Vbeta and 13 Jbeta primers. Clones were sequenced by immunoSEQ multiplex PCR, and TCRdb holds only the in-frame ones, with some missing. The table records 100,000 to 150,000 clones, more than 60% of them present only once. After removal of 5 bases from V and 4 bases from J, the junction contained 7 bases not matched to a gene. The CDR3 totals 14 residues. Germline V gene sequence: CDR1 LNHDA, CDR2 SQIVND (reference sequence). Worth noting for this clone: Its antigen is currently unknown.

The chain is built from TRBV19 and TRBJ1-2; 7 bases match TRBD1. Sequenced: PBMCs. The source of this sequence is a woman in her fifties or sixties in good health and CMV-seropositive. The CDR3 spells CASSSRDSLYGYTF. DNA of the CDR3: TGTGCCAGTAGTTCCCGGGACAGTCTCTATGGCTACACCTTC.